These 10 T cell receptor beta chains share one sample of origin, sequenced in a study of blood T cell repertoires in COVID-19. Profiled with immunoSEQ multiplex PCR; TCRdb holds only in-frame clones, not every one. The data show 250,000 to 350,000 clones, around 91% seen once. Sequencing was carried out using peripheral blood. All receptors come from a woman in her sixties or seventies with acute or convalescent COVID-19.

The rearrangement joins TRBV7-8 to TRBJ2-2; maybe TRBD1 (6 bases). Germline lookup yields CDR1 SGHVS and CDR2 FQNEAQ. The CDR3 totals 16 residues. V was pared by 5 bases and J by 4 bases, with 17 bases between. CDR3 protein: CASSPSGQQFTGELFF. The CDR3 DNA sequence: TGTGCCAGCAGCCCGAGTGGACAGCAGTTCACCGGGGAGCTGTTTTTT.

This clone has a single count. This sequence joins TRBV29-1 and TRBJ2-2; a weak D match, TRBD1 (6 bases). Per the germline V gene, CDR1 is SQVTM and CDR2 is ANQGSEA. V gave up 2 bases and J gave up 4 bases, with 14 bases separating them. This CDR3 comprises 15 residues. CDR3 nucleotide sequence: TGCAGCGTTGAACGGGCCAGGGGTTCCACCGGGGAGCTGTTTTTT. This sequence encodes CSVERARGSTGELFF.

This chain links TRBV6-5 with TRBJ1-5; 11 bases line up with TRBD1. The CDR3 is 15 residues long. V shed 5 bases, J shed 7 bases, and the junction held 7 bases outside the gene matches. Germline CDR1 MNHEY, CDR2 SVGAGI. CDR3 bases: TGTGCCAGCAGTCCCGGGACAGGGGGAGGCCAGCCCCAGCATTTT. Its translation is CASSPGTGGGQPQHF.

V usage is TRBV19 and J usage is TRBJ1-1; 8 bases are a match to TRBD1. Trimming at V came to 6 bases and at J to 1 base, leaving 7 bases not matched to a gene. Looked up from germline, CDR1 is LNHDA and CDR2 is SQIVND (reference sequence). CDR3 length: 15 residues. The CDR3 bases are TGTGCCAGTAGCCCGGACAGGGCCTGGAACACTGAAGCTTTCTTT. Protein product: CASSPDRAWNTEAFF.

The chain recombines TRBV11-2 with TRBJ1-2; 8 bases map to TRBD1. Germline CDR1 SGHAT, CDR2 FQNNGV. J was trimmed by 2 bases and V by 5 bases; bases with no gene match: 10. This CDR3 has 16 residues. The CDR3 here is CASSPRQGRTNYGYTF. In DNA form, the CDR3 reads TGTGCCAGCAGCCCGAGACAGGGGAGGACGAACTATGGCTACACCTTC.

The chain links TRBV11-2 to TRBJ2-3; 11 bases fit TRBD2. V lost 1 base to trimming and J lost 3 bases; unmatched junction nucleotides: 3. Germline CDR1 is SGHAT and CDR2 is FQNNGV. The CDR3 sequence is 16 residues long. The CDR3 sequence: CASSLVAGGTTDTQYF. The CDR3 nucleotides read TGTGCCAGCAGCTTAGTAGCGGGAGGGACGACAGATACGCAGTATTTT.

The V gene is TRBV19, the J gene TRBJ1-2; 9 bases fit TRBD1. CDR3 size: 13 residues. Per the germline V gene, CDR1 is LNHDA and CDR2 is SQIVND (reference sequence). The V segment lost 4 bases and the J segment 8 bases; nucleotides outside the gene matches: 5. CDR3 in amino acids: CASSTQGAGGYTF. Written as DNA, the CDR3 is TGTGCCAGTAGTACACAGGGGGCGGGCGGCTACACCTTC.

In DNA form, the CDR3 reads TGTGCCAGCAGCGAAAACGAGGGGGTCTATCGCACAGATACGCAGTATTTT. Its protein is CASSENEGVYRTDTQYF. The V gene is TRBV5-6, the J gene TRBJ2-3; TRBD1 is a possible D gene (6 bases). Germline CDR1 reads SGHDT; CDR2 reads YYEEEE. The length of the CDR3 is 17 residues. V shed 4 bases and J shed 1 base, with 19 bases lying between them.

This sequence joins TRBV7-2 and TRBJ2-7, with TRBD2 identical over 7 bases. Germline V gives CDR1 SGHTA, CDR2 FQGNSA. Trimming at V came to 4 bases and at J to 7 bases, leaving 7 bases not matched to a gene. This CDR3 comprises 13 residues. The CDR3 bases are TGTGCCAGCAGCTCGGCGGCAGCGGGAGAGCAGTACTTC. Translated, it gives CASSSAAAGEQYF. The whole variable domain, remainder taken from reference TRBV7-2 and TRBJ2-7, is GAGVSQSPSNKVTEKGKDVELRCDPISGHTALYWYRQSLGQGLEFLIYFQGNSAPDKSGLPSDRFSAERTGGSVSTLTIQRTQQEDSAVYLCASSSAAAGEQYFGPGTRLTVT.

This clone was seen only once. The chain is built from TRBV5-1 and TRBJ2-7; 10 nucleotides line up with TRBD1. The V gene end was trimmed by 4 bases and the J gene end by 3 bases; junction bases not matched to a gene: 4. The germline CDR1 and CDR2 sequences are SGHRS and YFSETQ. This CDR3 region has 14 residues. The CDR3 loop is CASSTGQGVYEQYF. Here the CDR3 DNA reads TGCGCCAGCAGCACAGGACAGGGGGTCTACGAGCAGTACTTC. Combining the CDR3 with reference TRBV5-1 and TRBJ2-7 gives the whole variable domain KAGVTQTPRYLIKTRGQQVTLSCSPISGHRSVSWYQQTPGQGLQFLFEYFSETQRNKGNFPGRFSGRQFSNSRSEMNVSTLELGDSALYLCASSTGQGVYEQYFGPGTRLTVT.